This T cell receptor (beta chain) appears in the sequencing data of a study of T cell responses to AZD1222 COVID-19 vaccine listed by TCRdb under 2021. Some background on the complete study: AZD1222 recipients whose second dose came at about 4 weeks and those whose second dose came at about 12 weeks were combined into one group, since spike-specific TCR depth and breadth did not differ between the two schedules. TCR sequencing was performed for fewer than 250 trial participants, of whom about 200 were given two doses of AZD1222 and approximately 26 were given two doses of MenACWY control vaccine. Enrollment into the trials was organized by age into subgroups of 18-55, 56-69 and 70-plus years, and those subgroups contained approximately 150, 30 and 60 TCR-sequenced participants, respectively. Points the paper makes about the study in general: Most participants were white British and females outnumbered males, and the authors suggested that clonal diversity may have been underestimated. Conclusions about previously exposed vaccinees are limited because only five or six AZD1222 recipients were SARS-CoV-2 seropositive at baseline. After two AZD1222 doses, both the breadth and the depth of spike-specific TCRs were significantly higher than at day 0 and than in MenACWY recipients. Reportedly, close to half of the unique spike-specific TCRs recognized epitopes lying outside the regions that are mutated in the B.1.351 and B.1.1.7 variants. Vaccine-associated CD4 TCRs spanned the whole spike protein, with dominant responses in regions 160-218 and 743-854. No day 14 peak-response samples were available, so repertoires were characterized only after the peak T cell response. The 56-69-year group was small, and its depth increase did not reach significance, likely because of low power.

A distance of 7 bases separates the germline ends of V and J, which lose 4 bases and 1 base respectively. The CDR3 starts with the cysteine, ends with the phenylalanine, and has 14 residues. Of the read, only the CDR3 DNA is kept; its 42 bases are in frame from base 1. The CDR1 and CDR2 encoded by the germline V gene (reference sequence) are MNHEY and SMNVEV. Points on this clone: Its recognized antigen is unknown. Base qualities are not provided; no much larger clone lies one nucleotide away.

What the time point label conveys for this sample: baseline before first vaccination. Samples from vaccinated people were obtained from the UK trials COV001 and COV002, which included a single-blind randomized controlled phase 2/3 trial of AZD1222 (ChAdOx1 nCoV-19) in healthy adults. For TCRbeta chain sequencing, PBMC samples were collected from trial participants at day 0 and at day 28 after the second dose. The CDR3 regions of human TCRbeta chains were subjected to immunosequencing. Turning to the authors' computational methods: TCRs in the repertoires were matched against a reference library of SARS-CoV-2-specific TCRs that had been generated with the MIRA antigen-specificity platform. Breadth was defined as the fraction of unique TCRs that were SARS-CoV-2-associated. Depth was defined as the fraction of total T cells that were SARS-CoV-2-associated. Using the MIRA data, every spike-specific TCR was mapped to the spike region that the TCR reacted to and assigned to either a CD4 or a CD8 class. Log10-transformed breadth and depth values were compared by one-way ANOVA with Sidak's multiple comparisons tests. As stored in TCRdb, this immuneACCESS dataset retains in-frame rearrangements with V and J assigned. A fraction of the clones does not appear; measured against another copy, unresolved V genes explain less than half of the discrepancy, and the remainder lacks a known reason. That table gives V, J and clone size, and the DNA gave D and trimming. The sample table shows some 190,000 clones, and about 86% are seen once. The ten top clones hold 7.5% to 9.5% of the sample.

The chain couples TRBV27 to TRBJ1-4; the D gene is perhaps TRBD1, from 5 matching bases. This material consisted of peripheral blood, taken on day 0 of AZD1222 vaccination. The TCR sequence derives from an adult in good health. The CDR3 corresponds to CASSWGGTNEKLFF. The DNA sequence is given as TGTGCCAGCAGTTGGGGCGGAACTAATGAAAAACTGTTTTTT.